This T cell receptor (beta chain) was found in a study of vaccination and CD4 T cells after COVID-19. Across the study: Each control culture was treated with a CEFX pool, an HIV-1 Nef pool, or no peptide.

Treatment given: roughly 10-day PBMC culture with coronavirus spike peptide pools or control peptides (ViraFEST assay). It was with about 9.5 IU/ml IL-2 and 10 ug/ml peptide pools that roughly 2 million PBMCs per well were cultured. Notes on this clonotype: Antigen unknown.

Cultured CD4+ T cell DNA underwent sequencing with the Oncomine TCR Beta short-read assay. Once CD4+ T cells had been cultured, genomic DNA was extracted from them. A single record per CDR3 protein comes from TCRdb applying MiXCR to the PCR reads. The sample yields about 10,000 distinct CDR3 sequences, roughly 25% seen once. Sequenced material: CD4+ T cells from blood, cultured in vitro, taken before SARS-CoV-2 vaccination. The receptor was derived from a human donor who received a COVID-19 vaccine.

The CDR3 spells CASSLADVGYTF. The CDR3 DNA sequence: TGCGCCAGCAGCTTGGCCGATGTTGGCTACACCTTC. The chain recombines TRBV5-1 with TRBJ1-2; no reliable D call. CDR1 SGHRS and CDR2 YFSETQ come from the germline V gene. Trimming stripped 0 bases from V and 7 bases from J, with 7 bases between. The CDR3 contains 12 residues.